The present TCR beta chain was sequenced within a study of blood T cell repertoires in COVID-19. On the study more broadly: Sites across the United States, Italy and Spain contributed samples from acute and convalescent COVID-19.

The method was immunoSEQ multiplex PCR; TCRdb's version includes in-frame clones alone and lacks a portion of them. Of 200,000 to 250,000 clones in the sample, 85% to 90% are singletons; the top ten hold 2% to 3%. Trimming removed 10 bases from V and 0 bases from J; junction bases left unmatched: 14. Germline assignment: CDR1 ENHRY and CDR2 SYGVKD. CDR3 length equals 17 residues. The gene calls are TRBV10-3 and TRBJ1-1; 10 bases match TRBD1. The receptor's source is a man younger than 40 with COVID-19, enrolled during active disease. The sequenced material came from peripheral blood. In nucleotides, the CDR3 is TGTGCCACTGGCCCTCCTCGGACAGGGGGAATGAACACTGAAGCTTTCTTT. The encoded protein is CATGPPRTGGMNTEAFF.